These 9 T cell receptor beta chains share one sample of origin, sequenced in a study of cytomegalovirus exposure and HLA in healthy donors. This PCR relied on a set of 60 Vbeta primers and 13 Jbeta primers. Libraries were prepared by immunoSEQ multiplex PCR; TCRdb keeps only in-frame clonotypes and omits some of them. This table holds approximately 160,000 clones, 75% found once. The material sequenced was PBMCs. The receptors originated from a male donor in good health and CMV-seronegative.

The chain has TRBV7-2 and TRBJ2-7, with TRBD2 matching 14 bases. V trimming: 7 bases; J trimming: 2 bases; junction bases outside the gene matches: 1. This CDR3 is 14 amino acids long. Germline assignment: CDR1 SGHTA and CDR2 FQGNSA. CDR3 DNA: TGTGCCAGCAAGGGACTAGCGGGAGCCTACGAGCAGTACTTC. Encoded protein: CASKGLAGAYEQYF.

The chain recombines TRBV9 with TRBJ2-3; 8 nucleotides align to TRBD2. The CDR3 is 15 residues long. Losses at the gene ends were 3 bases for V and 4 bases for J; bases not matched to a gene: 7. From germline, CDR1 is SGDLS and CDR2 YYNGEE. As DNA, the CDR3 is TGTGCCAGCAGCGAGGTCGGGGGGGCAGCAGATACGCAGTATTTT. It encodes CASSEVGGAADTQYF.

The chain couples TRBV5-4 to TRBJ1-1, with D hard to call. The CDR3 is made up of 13 amino acids. Germline loops: CDR1 SGHNT, CDR2 YYREEE (reference sequence). V lost 0 bases and J 3 bases, leaving 6 bases between the germline ends. The CDR3 loop is CASSLGQDTEAFF. CDR3 coding DNA: TGTGCCAGCAGCTTGGGGCAGGACACTGAAGCTTTCTTT. Full variable domain (missing parts from reference TRBV5-4 and TRBJ1-1): ETGVTQSPTHLIKTRGQQVTLRCSSQSGHNTVSWYQQALGQGPQFIFQYYREEENGRGNFPPRFSGLQFPNYSSELNVNALELDDSALYLCASSLGQDTEAFFGQGTRLTVV.

The V gene is TRBV27, the J gene TRBJ2-5; TRBD1 is a possible D gene (6 bases). The assigned J gene may be wrong: the sequence end matches TRBJ2-7 better. Germline CDR1 MNHEY, CDR2 SMNVEV (reference sequence). The CDR3 loop spans 14 amino acids. The CDR3 reads CASSPRQATDEQYF. In DNA, the CDR3 is TGTGCCAGCAGTCCCAGACAGGCTACCGACGAGCAGTACTTC.

The rearrangement joins TRBV9 to TRBJ1-2, with a weak D call TRBD1 (5 bases). The CDR3 has 15 residues. V was cut by 4 bases and J by 1 base, with 14 bases left in between. Germline assignment: CDR1 SGDLS and CDR2 YYNGEE. The CDR3 nucleotides read TGTGCCAGCAGCCCAGACCCAGGGATTAACTATGGCTACACCTTC. It codes for CASSPDPGINYGYTF.

The chain joins TRBV30 to TRBJ1-1; D is unclear. The V end was cut by 7 bases, the J end by 2 bases, with 11 bases between. The CDR3 runs 12 residues. Germline V CDR1 and CDR2: GTSNPN, SVGIG (reference sequence). This CDR3 is CASLLRNTEAFF. In DNA, the CDR3 is TGTGCCTCCCTCCTGCGAAACACTGAAGCTTTCTTT.

This clone was seen once. The rearrangement joins TRBV18 to TRBJ1-5, with 7 bases matching TRBD1. Germline V lookup: CDR1 KGHSH, CDR2 LQKENI. This CDR3 contains 13 residues. The V and J ends lost 6 bases and 7 bases, in that order; junction bases with no gene match: 6. The CDR3 sequence is CASSEGAPQPQHF. The CDR3 DNA is TGTGCCAGCTCCGAGGGGGCCCCCCAGCCCCAGCATTTT.

CDR3 sequence: CASSLMQGEGGYTF. CDR3 nucleotide sequence: TGCGCCAGCAGCTTGATGCAGGGGGAAGGCGGCTACACCTTC. J is TRBJ1-2 and V is TRBV5-1; 7 bases are a match to TRBD1. After removal of 1 base from V and 8 bases from J, the junction contained 8 bases not matched to a gene. Germline V gene lookup returns CDR1 SGHRS and CDR2 YFSETQ. This CDR3 has 14 amino acids.

The gene calls are TRBV9 and TRBJ2-3, with D possibly TRBD2 on 7 matching bases. CDR3 size: 16 residues. With 1 base removed from V and 5 bases from J, the gap between germline ends came to 17 bases. The germline V gene has CDR1 SGDLS and CDR2 YYNGEE. CDR3: CASSVRWGGQEDTQYF. DNA for the CDR3: TGTGCCAGCAGCGTACGGTGGGGGGGCCAGGAAGATACGCAGTATTTT.